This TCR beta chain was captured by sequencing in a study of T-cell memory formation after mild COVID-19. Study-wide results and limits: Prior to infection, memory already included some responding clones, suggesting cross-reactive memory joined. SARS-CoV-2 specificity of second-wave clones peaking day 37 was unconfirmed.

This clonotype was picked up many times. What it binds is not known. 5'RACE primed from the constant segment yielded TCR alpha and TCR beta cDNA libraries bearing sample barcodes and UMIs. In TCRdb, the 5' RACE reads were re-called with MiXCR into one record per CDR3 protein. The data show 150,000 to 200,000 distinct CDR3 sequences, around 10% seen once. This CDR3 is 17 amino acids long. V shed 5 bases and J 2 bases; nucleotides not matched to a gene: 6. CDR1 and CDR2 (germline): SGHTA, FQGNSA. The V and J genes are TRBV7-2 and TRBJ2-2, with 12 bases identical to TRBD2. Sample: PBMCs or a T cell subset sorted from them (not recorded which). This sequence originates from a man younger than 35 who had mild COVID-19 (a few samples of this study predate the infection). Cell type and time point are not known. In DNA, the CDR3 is TGTGCCAGCAGCCGGACTAGCGGGGCCCTAAACACCGGGGAGCTGTTTTTT. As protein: CASSRTSGALNTGELFF.